The TCR beta chain under discussion was sequenced for a study of CD4 T cells in relation to SARS-CoV-2 and coronaviruses. Only in-frame clones appear in the TCRdb table, and some are missing; sequencing was by immunoSEQ multiplex PCR. The profile covers about 15,000 clones, with about 80% appearing a single time and approximately 11% taken by the ten largest. CD4+ T cells from unexposed donors were obtained before the COVID-19 pandemic (2011-2018). Isolation of CD4+ T cells took place after about eleven days in culture. Regarding this clone: What it binds is unknown.

The CDR3 covers 16 residues. The chain uses TRBV21-1 and TRBJ2-5; TRBD2, the table's D call, lacks a check against the DNA. TRBV21-1 is marked as a pseudogene. The receptor was derived from a human donor in good health. Sequenced input: CD4+ T cells from PBMCs, cultured in vitro. The DNA of the CDR3 is TGTGCCAGCAGCAAATACGGGGGGGACGCTCAGGGGACCCAGTACTTC. The encoded protein is CASSKYGGDAQGTQYF.